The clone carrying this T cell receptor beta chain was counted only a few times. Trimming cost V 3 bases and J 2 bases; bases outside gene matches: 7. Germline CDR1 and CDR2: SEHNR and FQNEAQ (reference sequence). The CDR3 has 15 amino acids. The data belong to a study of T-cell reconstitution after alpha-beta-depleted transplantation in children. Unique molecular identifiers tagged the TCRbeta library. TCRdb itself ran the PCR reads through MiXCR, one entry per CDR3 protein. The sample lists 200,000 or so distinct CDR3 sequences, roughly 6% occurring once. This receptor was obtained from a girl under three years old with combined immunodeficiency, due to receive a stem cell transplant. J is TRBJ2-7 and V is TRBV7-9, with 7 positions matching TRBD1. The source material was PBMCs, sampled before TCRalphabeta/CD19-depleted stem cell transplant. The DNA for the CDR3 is TGTGCCAGCAGCTTCACGACAGGGCCGGCCTACGAGCAGTACTTC. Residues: CASSFTTGPAYEQYF.